A single sample gave rise to the 3 T cell receptor beta chains below, sequenced in a study of blood T cell repertoires in COVID-19. The repertoire was sequenced with immunoSEQ multiplex PCR; TCRdb's copy has only in-frame clones and lacks some. The sample consists of hundreds of thousands of clones, 86% of them appearing once. Material for sequencing was PBMCs or T cells enriched from blood (not recorded which). The receptor source for this set is a woman younger than 45 who had been exposed to COVID-19.

This clone came up once. J is TRBJ1-1 and V is TRBV19; D unclear. The CDR3 sequence is 12 residues long. V was trimmed by 6 bases and J by 2 bases, leaving 7 bases between them. Germline V lookup: CDR1 LNHDA, CDR2 SQIVND (reference sequence). CDR3 loop: CASRRVNTEAFF. CDR3 nucleotides: TGTGCCAGTAGGAGGGTTAACACTGAAGCTTTCTTT.

The chain employs TRBV5-6 and TRBJ1-2; 7 nucleotides agree with TRBD1. The ends lost 7 bases at V and 5 bases at J; junction bases unmatched: 5. The CDR3 covers 12 residues. Germline V gene sequence: CDR1 SGHDT, CDR2 YYEEEE. The CDR3 loop is CASFGRGYGYTF. CDR3 DNA sequence: TGTGCCAGCTTCGGCAGGGGGTATGGCTACACCTTC. The full variable domain, its missing parts supplied by reference TRBV5-6 and TRBJ1-2, is DAGVTQSPTHLIKTRGQQVTLRCSPKSGHDTVSWYQQALGQGPQFIFQYYEEEERQRGNFPDRFSGHQFPNYSSELNVNALLLGDSALYLCASFGRGYGYTFGSGTRLTVV.

This clone was recorded only once. The V gene is TRBV7-9, the J gene TRBJ2-1; D is ambiguous. The length of the CDR3 is 18 residues. Germline V CDR1 and CDR2: SEHNR, FQNEAQ (reference sequence). Trimming removed 1 base from V and 0 bases from J, with 16 bases in between. The chain's CDR3 is CASSLVMTSRFSYNEQFF. CDR3 nucleotides: TGTGCCAGCAGCTTAGTTATGACGTCGAGGTTCTCCTACAATGAGCAGTTCTTC.